This T cell receptor beta chain was sequenced during a study of blood T cell repertoires in COVID-19. Looking at the study overall: The study drew acute and convalescent COVID-19 samples from the United States, Italy and Spain. The analysed material was cDNA or gDNA that came from T cells, B-cell-depleted T cells, or PBMCs.

Original data processing: Nucleated cell number was recorded as an estimate derived from reference gene primer amplification. Profiled with immunoSEQ multiplex PCR; TCRdb holds only in-frame clones, not every one. The V and J calls and the clone size are those of that table, but D and trimming were determined from the DNA. The sample has 120,000 to 150,000 clones; around 84% are singletons. This CDR3 is built from 15 residues. The germline V gene encodes CDR1 KGHSH and CDR2 LQKENI. Trimming stripped 0 bases from V and 6 bases from J, with 12 bases between. The sequenced material came from peripheral blood. The receptor was derived from a human donor in a cohort sampled during active COVID-19. The V call is TRBV18, the J call TRBJ1-5, with D perhaps matching TRBD1 (5 bases). The chain's CDR3 is CASSPPSQGSQPQHF. The CDR3 DNA follows: TGTGCCAGCTCACCACCGTCCCAGGGTAGTCAGCCCCAGCATTTT.